Shown below are 32 T cell receptor beta chains from a single sample sequenced in a study of cytomegalovirus exposure and HLA in healthy donors. Primers: 60 Vbeta forward and 13 Jbeta reverse. Data came from immunoSEQ multiplex PCR; TCRdb stores just in-frame clones and leaves some out. Of about 82,000 clones listed, 65% to 90% are singletons. Input material: PBMCs. These receptors were obtained from a man in his 70s in good health and CMV-seropositive.

The chain carries TRBV9 and TRBJ2-1; TRBD1 aligns across 8 bases. Trimming removed 2 bases from V and 4 bases from J; junction bases left unmatched: 8. Germline V lookup: CDR1 SGDLS, CDR2 YYNGEE. This CDR3 contains 16 residues. The CDR3 here is CASSVPTGAPYNEQFF. The CDR3, as DNA: TGTGCCAGCAGCGTCCCGACAGGGGCCCCGTACAATGAGCAGTTCTTC. Complete variable domain (other parts from reference TRBV9 and TRBJ2-1): DSGVTQTPKHLITATGQRVTLRCSPRSGDLSVYWYQQSLDQGLQFLIQYYNGEERAKGNILERFSAQQFPDLHSELNLSSLELGDSALYFCASSVPTGAPYNEQFFGPGTRLTVL.

The rearrangement uses TRBV29-1 and TRBJ2-5; no clear D. Per germline, CDR1 SQVTM and CDR2 ANQGSEA. V lost 3 bases and J lost 0, with 11 bases in between. The CDR3 spans 14 residues. The CDR3 region is CSVEQTAYQETQYF. As DNA, the CDR3 is TGCAGCGTTGAGCAAACAGCTTACCAAGAGACCCAGTACTTC.

The chain recombines TRBV19 with TRBJ2-7, with TRBD1 matching over 7 bases. The CDR3 covers 15 residues. V was pared by 8 bases and J by 0 bases, with 10 bases of the junction left unmatched. The germline V gene has CDR1 LNHDA and CDR2 SQIVND (reference sequence). The CDR3 bases are TGTGCCAGTCAGCAATCGACAGGGCCCTCCTACGAGCAGTACTTC. Translation gives CASQQSTGPSYEQYF.

The chain carries TRBV4-3 and TRBJ2-7, with TRBD1 matching 8 bases. The CDR3 is 15 amino acids. V was clipped by 0 bases and J by 7 bases; unmatched bases: 8. CDR1 LGHNA and CDR2 YSLEER come from the germline V gene. CDR3 amino acids: CASSQDGQGAGEQYV. DNA for the CDR3: TGCGCCAGCAGCCAAGATGGGCAGGGGGCTGGAGAGCAGTACGTC.

The chain combines TRBV4-1 with TRBJ1-2; a possible D gene is TRBD1 (5 bases). Deletions cut 1 base from V and 8 bases from J, with 11 bases between. Per the germline V gene, CDR1 is MGHRA and CDR2 is YSYEKL. The CDR3 contains 13 residues. CDR3 sequence (DNA): TGCGCCAGCAGCCAAGGCCCAGGGTTAGGCTACACCTTC. This gives the protein CASSQGPGLGYTF.

This rearrangement joins TRBV10-2 to TRBJ2-3, with TRBD2 matching 14 bases. The CDR3 is 15 amino acids. V gave up 4 bases and J gave up 4 bases; unmatched junction bases: 1. Germline V gives CDR1 WSHSY, CDR2 SAAADI. The CDR3 spells CASSVTSGRADTQYF. As DNA, the CDR3 is TGCGCCAGCAGTGTGACTAGCGGGAGGGCAGATACGCAGTATTTT.

The CDR3 spells CASSPRLAGMQNEQFF. The CDR3 DNA reads TGTGCCAGCAGCCCCCGACTAGCGGGTATGCAAAATGAGCAGTTCTTC. J is TRBJ2-1 and V is TRBV7-3; 10 bases are shared with TRBD2. V lost 5 bases and J lost 7; bases outside the gene matches: 11. The length of the CDR3 is 16 residues. CDR1 is SGHTA, CDR2 FQGTGA, per germline.

This clone was counted a few times. The rearrangement uses TRBV27 and TRBJ2-7; D is ambiguous. The CDR3 is made up of 15 amino acids. Germline assignment: CDR1 MNHEY and CDR2 SMNVEV (reference sequence). V was trimmed by 0 bases and J by 3 bases, leaving 12 bases between them. Here the CDR3 DNA reads TGTGCCAGCAGTTTATCAGTGGCCGAATACTACGAGCAGTACTTC. It specifies CASSLSVAEYYEQYF.

The chain combines TRBV5-1 with TRBJ2-5, with a possible D match to TRBD2 (6 bases). Germline-derived CDR1 and CDR2 are SGHRS and YFSETQ. V lost 0 bases and J lost 2, with 11 bases in between. The CDR3 covers 15 residues. The CDR3 spells CASSLGLEGQETQYF. CDR3 in DNA: TGCGCCAGCAGCTTGGGACTAGAGGGTCAAGAGACCCAGTACTTC. The whole variable domain, remainder taken from reference TRBV5-1 and TRBJ2-5, is KAGVTQTPRYLIKTRGQQVTLSCSPISGHRSVSWYQQTPGQGLQFLFEYFSETQRNKGNFPGRFSGRQFSNSRSEMNVSTLELGDSALYLCASSLGLEGQETQYFGPGTRLLVL.

V and J are TRBV28 and TRBJ1-5; D unclear. The CDR3 is made up of 14 amino acids. V was clipped by 7 bases and J by 7 bases, with 17 bases between them. CDR1 and CDR2 (germline): MDHEN, SYDVKM. CDR3 protein: CASTLGRKGQPQHF. The CDR3, as DNA: TGTGCCAGCACCCTGGGGAGGAAAGGCCAGCCCCAGCATTTT.

This clone was seen a handful of times. A far larger clone lies a single base away; this is likely a read error. This sample also contains other DNA sequences that code for the same CDR3. This rearrangement joins TRBV4-3 to TRBJ1-2; 10 nucleotides line up with TRBD1. Germline V gives CDR1 LGHNA, CDR2 YSLEER. This CDR3 comprises 16 residues. In DNA, the CDR3 is TGCGCTAGCAGCCAATTCACCGGGACAGGGGCTTATGGCTACACCTTC. Residues: CASSQFTGTGAYGYTF.

V usage is TRBV10-3 and J usage is TRBJ2-5, with D uncertain. Trimming shortened V by 8 bases and J by 1 base, and 8 bases separated the two germline ends. CDR1 is ENHRY and CDR2 is SYGVKD in the germline V gene. This CDR3 spans 12 amino acids. The CDR3 loop reads CAIGTGQETQYF. CDR3 DNA sequence: TGTGCCATCGGAACGGGCCAAGAGACCCAGTACTTC.

This rearrangement joins TRBV14 to TRBJ1-1, with TRBD1 matching 7 bases. This CDR3 region has 17 residues. The junction had 15 bases not matched to a gene; V was cut back by 4 bases and J by 4 bases. Germline V gene sequence: CDR1 SGHDN, CDR2 FVKESK. CDR3 protein: CASSPREGGIFSTEAFF. The CDR3 DNA is TGTGCCAGCAGCCCCCGGGAAGGGGGCATCTTTAGCACTGAAGCTTTCTTT. The complete variable domain, with remaining parts taken from reference TRBV14 and TRBJ1-1, reads EAGVTQFPSHSVIEKGQTVTLRCDPISGHDNLYWYRRVMGKEIKFLLHFVKESKQDESGMPNNRFLAERTGGTYSTLKVQPAELEDSGVYFCASSPREGGIFSTEAFFGQGTRLTVV.

V usage is TRBV19 and J usage is TRBJ2-1; D is uncertain. Germline V CDR1 and CDR2: LNHDA, SQIVND (reference sequence). Trimming took 3 bases from V and 5 from J, leaving 11 bases between them. This CDR3 spans 14 amino acids. The DNA for the CDR3 is TGTGCCAGTAGTATCTCTAGGCCCAACAATGAGCAGTTCTTC. Translation gives CASSISRPNNEQFF.

The gene calls are TRBV6-6 and TRBJ2-3; no clear D. The CDR3 has 14 amino acids. CDR1 and CDR2 from the germline V gene are MNHNY and SVGAGI (reference sequence). The germline V and J ends were trimmed by 7 bases and 2 bases, with 13 bases remaining between them. The CDR3 protein is CASTEARPTDTQYF. CDR3 nucleotide sequence: TGTGCCAGCACAGAGGCCAGACCCACAGATACGCAGTATTTT.

This clone was seen only a few times. The chain couples TRBV7-3 to TRBJ1-5, with unresolved D. V lost 5 bases, J lost 6 bases, and 11 bases lay in between. The CDR3 covers 13 residues. Germline V gene data show CDR1 as SGHTA and CDR2 as FQGTGA. The CDR3 region has the DNA TGTGCCAGCAGCCAAAGGGAGGGTCAGCCCCAGCATTTT. Translation gives CASSQREGQPQHF.

The V gene is TRBV5-1, the J gene TRBJ2-2; D is perhaps TRBD2 (6 bases). Trimming pared 0 bases from V and 2 bases from J, leaving 8 bases between. The CDR3 length is 15 residues. The germline V gene has CDR1 SGHRS and CDR2 YFSETQ. The chain's CDR3 is CASSLDSGNTGELFF. DNA of the CDR3: TGCGCCAGCAGCTTGGATAGCGGTAACACCGGGGAGCTGTTTTTT.

V is TRBV6-1 and J is TRBJ2-1; D is possibly TRBD2 (5 bases). Per the germline V gene, CDR1 is MNHNS and CDR2 is SASEGT. The CDR3 is 14 residues long. V gave up 7 bases and J gave up 2 bases, with 12 bases separating them. The CDR3 spells CASNRGPTYNEQFF. The CDR3 DNA follows: TGTGCCAGCAATCGGGGTCCCACCTACAATGAGCAGTTCTTC.

CDR3 bases: TGTGCCACCAGCAGATCACGACTAGCGGAAGAGACCCAGTACTTC. It specifies CATSRSRLAEETQYF. The chain employs TRBV15 and TRBJ2-5; 9 bases line up with TRBD2. CDR1 and CDR2 (germline): LNHNV, YYDKDF (reference sequence). This CDR3 contains 15 residues. Trimming removed 2 bases from V and 3 bases from J; junction bases left unmatched: 4.

As regards this clone: Other DNA sequences in the sample encode the same CDR3. This chain connects TRBV4-2 to TRBJ2-3; no firm D call. The ends were cut back, 1 base at V and 2 bases at J, with 4 bases in the middle. Germline lookup yields CDR1 LGHNA and CDR2 YNFKEQ. The CDR3 runs to 13 residues. This CDR3 reads CASSQAHTDTQYF. The CDR3 nucleotides read TGTGCCAGCAGCCAAGCCCACACAGATACGCAGTATTTT.

The rearrangement uses TRBV4-1 and TRBJ1-2, with a possible D match to TRBD1 (5 bases). This CDR3 comprises 14 residues. Deletions cut 4 bases from V and 2 bases from J, with 11 bases between. Germline V gene data show CDR1 as MGHRA and CDR2 as YSYEKL. CDR3 amino acids: CASSPTGGNYGYTF. CDR3 DNA: TGCGCCAGCAGCCCTACGGGGGGGAACTATGGCTACACCTTC.

The chain carries TRBV6-1 and TRBJ2-1, with D possibly TRBD2 on 5 matching bases. Trimming took off 3 bases at V and 0 bases at J, with 9 bases between the two ends. The CDR3 is 15 residues long. Germline CDR1 is MNHNS and CDR2 is SASEGT. The CDR3 DNA sequence: TGTGCCAGCAGTGATACGGGGAGCTCCTACAATGAGCAGTTCTTC. It yields the protein CASSDTGSSYNEQFF.

The rearrangement joins TRBV11-2 to TRBJ1-4; unclear D gene. The CDR3 sequence is 13 residues long. CDR1 is SGHAT and CDR2 is FQNNGV in the germline V gene. Between the trimmed V and J ends, which lost 1 base and 3 bases, there was a span of 3 bases. This chain's CDR3 is CASSLGPNEKLFF. For the CDR3, the DNA is TGTGCCAGCAGCTTAGGGCCTAATGAAAAACTGTTTTTT.

The chain joins TRBV7-8 to TRBJ2-5, with no clear D. CDR1 is SGHVS and CDR2 is FQNEAQ in the germline V gene. The CDR3 totals 10 residues. V shed 7 bases and J shed 3 bases, with 3 bases lying between them. CDR3 nucleotide sequence: TGTGCCAGCACCGAAGAGACCCAGTACTTC. Translating gives CASTEETQYF. The entire variable domain, with the rest obtained from reference TRBV7-8 and TRBJ2-5, is as follows: GAGVSQSPRYKVAKRGQDVALRCDPISGHVSLFWYQQALGQGPEFLTYFQNEAQLDKSGLPSDRFFAERPEGSVSTLKIQRTQQEDSAVYLCASTEETQYFGPGTRLLVL.

The chain combines TRBV2 with TRBJ1-1; D remains ambiguous. There are 12 residues in the CDR3. The germline gives CDR1 SNHLY, CDR2 FYNNEI. V lost 3 bases and J lost 8, with 10 bases in between. For the CDR3, the DNA is TGTGCCAGCAGTGAGAGCGGGCCAGAAGCTTTCTTT. Translating gives CASSESGPEAFF.

The chain links TRBV29-1 to TRBJ2-1; 7 bases agree with TRBD2. The ends lost 3 bases at V and 14 bases at J; junction bases unmatched: 10. CDR3 length: 12 residues. The V gene's germline CDR1 is SQVTM and CDR2 ANQGSEA. The CDR3 nucleotides are TGCAGCGTTGACATAAGCGGGGCCGGTGAGTTCTTC. The encoded protein is CSVDISGAGEFF.

The CDR3: CASTSGVPYEQYF. CDR3 nucleotides: TGTGCCAGCACTTCCGGGGTACCCTACGAGCAGTACTTC. The chain carries TRBV6-4 and TRBJ2-7, with TRBD2 as a possible D gene (5 bases). V lost 7 bases, J lost 2 bases, and 12 bases lay in between. CDR3 length: 13 residues. Germline loops: CDR1 MRHNA, CDR2 SNTAGT.

This chain links TRBV19 with TRBJ2-5, with TRBD1 identical over 11 bases. The CDR3 length is 15 residues. Unmatched junction bases numbered 3, after V lost 3 bases and J lost 3 bases. Germline CDR1 reads LNHDA; CDR2 reads SQIVND (reference sequence). As DNA, the CDR3 is TGTGCCAGTAGTATCCTGGGACAGGGGGAAGAGACCCAGTACTTC. Its translation: CASSILGQGEETQYF.

The chain employs TRBV7-3 and TRBJ1-1; D uncertain. The V gene's germline CDR1 is SGHTA and CDR2 FQGTGA. This CDR3 spans 15 amino acids. V was pared by 5 bases and J by 4 bases, with 17 bases between. CDR3 bases: TGTGCCAGCAGCCTGACTAACCTGGCGAGCACTGAAGCTTTCTTT. Amino acids: CASSLTNLASTEAFF. The full variable domain, rest sourced from reference TRBV7-3 and TRBJ1-1, is GAGVSQTPSNKVTEKGKYVELRCDPISGHTALYWYRQSLGQGPEFLIYFQGTGAADDSGLPNDRFFAVRPEGSVSTLKIQRTERGDSAVYLCASSLTNLASTEAFFGQGTRLTVV.

The chain couples TRBV7-2 to TRBJ1-2, with D tentatively TRBD1 (5 bases). The CDR3 is made up of 17 amino acids. In germline, CDR1 is SGHTA, CDR2 FQGNSA. The V end lost 1 base, the J end lost 0 bases, and 15 bases lay between the germline ends. CDR3 in DNA: TGTGCCAGCAGCTTAGGCTCAGGGTACCAGGCTAACTATGGCTACACCTTC. Its translation: CASSLGSGYQANYGYTF.

Worth noting for this clone: A junction end diverges from the germline sequence, so it may reflect a read error. The identical CDR3 is also encoded by other nucleotide sequences in the sample. The chain couples TRBV29-1 to TRBJ2-5; TRBD1 is a possible D gene (6 bases). The CDR3 covers 13 residues. Germline V gene sequence: CDR1 SQVTM, CDR2 ANQGSEA. The CDR3, as DNA: TGTAGCGTCGCCCCTACAGGGTCGGAGACCCAGTACTTC. The encoded protein is CSVAPTGSETQYF.

Only one count was recorded for this clone. The V gene is TRBV5-1, the J gene TRBJ2-1; D perhaps matches TRBD1 (6 bases). The V end was cut by 0 bases, the J end by 7 bases, with 14 bases between. Per germline, CDR1 SGHRS and CDR2 YFSETQ. CDR3 length equals 15 residues. CDR3 bases: TGCGCCAGCAGCTTGGGAGCGACAGGCCTGAATGAGCAGTTCTTC. It specifies CASSLGATGLNEQFF.